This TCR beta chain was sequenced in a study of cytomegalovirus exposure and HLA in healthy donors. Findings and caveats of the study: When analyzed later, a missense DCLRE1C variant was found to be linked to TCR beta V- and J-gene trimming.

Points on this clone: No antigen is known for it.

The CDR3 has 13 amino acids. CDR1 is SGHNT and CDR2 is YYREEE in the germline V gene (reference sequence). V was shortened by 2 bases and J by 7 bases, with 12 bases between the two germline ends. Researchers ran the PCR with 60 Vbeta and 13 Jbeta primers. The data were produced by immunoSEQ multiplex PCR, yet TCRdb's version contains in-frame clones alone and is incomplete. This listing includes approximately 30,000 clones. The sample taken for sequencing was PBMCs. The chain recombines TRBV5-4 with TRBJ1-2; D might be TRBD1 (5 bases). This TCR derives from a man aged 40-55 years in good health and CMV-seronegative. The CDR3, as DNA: TGTGCCAGCAGCTTAACAGGATCGCCTGGCTACACCTTC. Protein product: CASSLTGSPGYTF.